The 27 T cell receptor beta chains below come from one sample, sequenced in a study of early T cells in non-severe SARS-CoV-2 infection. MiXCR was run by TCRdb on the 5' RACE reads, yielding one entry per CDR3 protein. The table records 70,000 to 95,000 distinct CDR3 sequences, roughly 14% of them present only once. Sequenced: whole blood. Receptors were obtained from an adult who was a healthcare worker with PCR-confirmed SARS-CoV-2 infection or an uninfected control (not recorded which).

The CDR3 region is CASNDGHYNQPQHF. Written as DNA, the CDR3 is TGTGCCAGCAACGATGGGCACTACAATCAGCCCCAGCATTTT. V usage is TRBV6-2 or TRBV6-3 and J usage is TRBJ1-5; D remains unclear. CDR3 length: 14 residues. The germline CDR1 and CDR2 sequences are MNHEY and SVGEGT. Trimming shortened V by 7 bases and J by 3 bases, and 13 bases separated the two germline ends.

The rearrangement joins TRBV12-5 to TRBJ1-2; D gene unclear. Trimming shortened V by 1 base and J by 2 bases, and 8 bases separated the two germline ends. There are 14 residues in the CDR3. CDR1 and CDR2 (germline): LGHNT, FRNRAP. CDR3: CASGLDLGNYGYTF. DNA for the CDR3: TGTGCTAGTGGTTTGGATCTGGGGAACTATGGCTACACCTTC.

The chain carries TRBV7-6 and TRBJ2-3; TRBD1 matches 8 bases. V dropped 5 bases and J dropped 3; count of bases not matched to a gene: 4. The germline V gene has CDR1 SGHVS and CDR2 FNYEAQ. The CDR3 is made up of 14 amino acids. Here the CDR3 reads CASSRTGRTDTQYF. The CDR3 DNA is TGTGCCAGCAGCCGGACAGGGCGGACAGATACGCAGTATTTT.

For the CDR3, the DNA is TGTGCCAGCAGCTTGAAGGGACGGTATAGCAATCAGCCCCAGCATTTT. This translates into CASSLKGRYSNQPQHF. The chain couples TRBV5-8 to TRBJ1-5; D possibly corresponds to TRBD1 (5 bases). This CDR3 is built from 16 residues. V was trimmed by 1 base and J by 0 bases, leaving 11 bases between them. Germline-derived CDR1 and CDR2 are SGHTS and YDEGEE.

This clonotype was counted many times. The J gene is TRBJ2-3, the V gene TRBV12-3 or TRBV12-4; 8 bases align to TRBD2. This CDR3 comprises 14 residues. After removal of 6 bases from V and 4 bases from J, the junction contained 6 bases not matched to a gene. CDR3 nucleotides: TGTGCCAGCAGGGACGGCGGGGGGTCAGATACGCAGTATTTT. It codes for CASRDGGGSDTQYF.

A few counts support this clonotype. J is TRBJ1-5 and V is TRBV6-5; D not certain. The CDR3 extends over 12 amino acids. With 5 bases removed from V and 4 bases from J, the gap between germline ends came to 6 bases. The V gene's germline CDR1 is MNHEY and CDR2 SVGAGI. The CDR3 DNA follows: TGTGCCAGCAGTAAACTAAATCAGCCCCAGCATTTT. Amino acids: CASSKLNQPQHF.

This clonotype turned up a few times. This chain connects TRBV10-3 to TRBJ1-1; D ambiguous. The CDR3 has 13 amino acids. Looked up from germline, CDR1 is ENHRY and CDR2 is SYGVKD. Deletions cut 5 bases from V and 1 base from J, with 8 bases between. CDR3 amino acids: CAISLGGNTEAFF. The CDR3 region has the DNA TGTGCCATCAGTTTGGGTGGGAACACTGAAGCTTTCTTT.

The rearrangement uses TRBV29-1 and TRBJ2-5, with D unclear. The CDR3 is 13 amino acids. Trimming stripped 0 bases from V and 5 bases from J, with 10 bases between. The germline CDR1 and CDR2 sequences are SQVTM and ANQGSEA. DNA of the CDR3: TGCAGCGTTGAAGAGAACAGCATGGAGACCCAGTACTTC. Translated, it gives CSVEENSMETQYF.

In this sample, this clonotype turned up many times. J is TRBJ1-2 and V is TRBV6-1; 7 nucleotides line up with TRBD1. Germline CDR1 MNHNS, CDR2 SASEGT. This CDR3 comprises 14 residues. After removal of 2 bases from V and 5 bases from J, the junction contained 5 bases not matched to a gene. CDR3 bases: TGTGCCAGCAGTGAAATGGGACAGTTTTATGGCTACACCTTC. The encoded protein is CASSEMGQFYGYTF.

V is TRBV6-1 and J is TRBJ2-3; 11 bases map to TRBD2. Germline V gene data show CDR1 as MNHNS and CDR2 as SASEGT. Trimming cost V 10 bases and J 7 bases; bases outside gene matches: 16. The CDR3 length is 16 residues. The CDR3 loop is CATQNFGLAGRNTQYF. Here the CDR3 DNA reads TGTGCCACCCAAAACTTCGGACTAGCGGGTAGAAATACGCAGTATTTT.

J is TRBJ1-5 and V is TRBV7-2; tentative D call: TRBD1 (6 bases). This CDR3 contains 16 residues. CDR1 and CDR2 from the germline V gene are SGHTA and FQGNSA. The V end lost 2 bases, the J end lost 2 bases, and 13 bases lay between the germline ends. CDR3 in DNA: TGTGCCAGCAGCTTAATTTACAGGGTTGGCAATCAGCCCCAGCATTTT. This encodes CASSLIYRVGNQPQHF.

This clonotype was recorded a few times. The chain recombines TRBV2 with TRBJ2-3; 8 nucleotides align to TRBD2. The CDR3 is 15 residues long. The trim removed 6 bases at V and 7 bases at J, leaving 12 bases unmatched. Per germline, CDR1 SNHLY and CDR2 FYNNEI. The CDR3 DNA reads TGTGCCAGCAGACGGGGGGGCCAGGGTGCAAATACGCAGTATTTT. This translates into CASRRGGQGANTQYF.

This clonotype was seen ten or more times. Here the CDR3 reads CASSLGGLGTETQYF. The CDR3 DNA follows: TGTGCCAGCAGCTTAGGGGGACTAGGGACGGAGACCCAGTACTTC. V is TRBV7-2 and J is TRBJ2-5, with 8 bases fitting TRBD2. Losses at the gene ends were 1 base for V and 5 bases for J; bases not matched to a gene: 6. The CDR3 consists of 15 residues. Germline V gene data show CDR1 as SGHTA and CDR2 as FQGNSA.

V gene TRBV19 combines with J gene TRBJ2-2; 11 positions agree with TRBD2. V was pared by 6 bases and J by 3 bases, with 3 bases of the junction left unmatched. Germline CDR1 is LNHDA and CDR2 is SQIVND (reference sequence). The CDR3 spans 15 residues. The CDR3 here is CASRLAGADTGELFF. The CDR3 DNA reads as TGTGCCAGTAGACTAGCGGGGGCCGACACCGGGGAGCTGTTTTTT.

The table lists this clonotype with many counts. This CDR3 reads CASTLDRHSQPQHF. As DNA, the CDR3 is TGTGCCAGCACCCTAGACAGACACAGTCAGCCCCAGCATTTT. The chain links TRBV12-3 or TRBV12-4 to TRBJ1-5; possible D gene TRBD1, 5 bases. This CDR3 has 14 amino acids. The V gene lost 7 bases and the J gene lost 6 bases, with 16 bases spanning the gap.

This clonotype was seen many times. The CDR3: CASSDSYEQYV. The DNA of the CDR3 is TGTGCCAGCAGCGACTCCTACGAGCAGTACGTC. The chain joins TRBV11-2 to TRBJ2-7; D unclear. CDR1 SGHAT and CDR2 FQNNGV come from the germline V gene. This CDR3 is built from 11 residues. Between the trimmed V and J ends, which lost 5 bases and 0 bases, there was a span of 2 bases.

DNA for the CDR3: TGTGCCAGCAGCCAAAGTGGGGCTAGCGGGGGGGCCCACACCGGGGAGCTGTTTTTT. It codes for CASSQSGASGGAHTGELFF. The chain uses TRBV7-2 and TRBJ2-2, with 12 bases that match TRBD2. The CDR3 runs 19 residues. V lost 5 bases to trimming and J lost 3 bases; unmatched junction nucleotides: 13. CDR1 SGHTA and CDR2 FQGNSA come from the germline V gene.

The CDR3 loop reads CASSPGRGSPLHF. The DNA of the CDR3 is TGTGCCAGCTCACCAGGTCGTGGATCACCCCTCCACTTT. V and J are TRBV18 and TRBJ1-6; D not certain. Trimming removed 2 bases at V and 10 bases at J, with 9 bases between. Germline loops: CDR1 KGHSH, CDR2 LQKENI. The CDR3 length is 13 residues. The full variable domain, its missing parts supplied by reference TRBV18 and TRBJ1-6, is NAGVMQNPRHLVRRRGQEARLRCSPMKGHSHVYWYRQLPEEGLKFMVYLQKENIIDESGMPKERFSAEFPKEGPSILRIQQVVRGDSAAYFCASSPGRGSPLHFGNGTRLTVT.

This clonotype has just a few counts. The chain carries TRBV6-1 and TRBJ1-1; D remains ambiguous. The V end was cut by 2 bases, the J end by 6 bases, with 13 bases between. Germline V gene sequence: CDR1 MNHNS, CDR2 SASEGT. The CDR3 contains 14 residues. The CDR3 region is CASSESQVISEAFF. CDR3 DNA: TGTGCCAGCAGTGAATCCCAGGTTATCTCTGAAGCTTTCTTT.

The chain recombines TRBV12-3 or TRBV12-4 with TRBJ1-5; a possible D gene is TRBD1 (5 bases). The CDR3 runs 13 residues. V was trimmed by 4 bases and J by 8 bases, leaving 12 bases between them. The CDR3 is CASSSLTVKPQHF. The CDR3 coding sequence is TGTGCCAGCAGTTCACTGACAGTTAAGCCCCAGCATTTT.

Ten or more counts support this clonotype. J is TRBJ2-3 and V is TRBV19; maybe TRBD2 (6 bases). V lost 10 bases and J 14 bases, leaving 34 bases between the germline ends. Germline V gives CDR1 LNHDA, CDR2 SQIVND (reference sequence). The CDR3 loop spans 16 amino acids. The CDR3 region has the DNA TGTGCCAACCGTACCTTCCGGGACTCCCCGACGGGATTTCCGTATTTT. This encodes CANRTFRDSPTGFPYF. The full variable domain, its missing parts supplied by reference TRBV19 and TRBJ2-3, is DGGITQSPKYLFRKEGQNVTLSCEQNLNHDAMYWYRQDPGQGLRLIYYSQIVNDFQKGDIAEGYSVSREKKESFPLTVTSAQKNPTAFYLCANRTFRDSPTGFPYFGPGTRLTVL.

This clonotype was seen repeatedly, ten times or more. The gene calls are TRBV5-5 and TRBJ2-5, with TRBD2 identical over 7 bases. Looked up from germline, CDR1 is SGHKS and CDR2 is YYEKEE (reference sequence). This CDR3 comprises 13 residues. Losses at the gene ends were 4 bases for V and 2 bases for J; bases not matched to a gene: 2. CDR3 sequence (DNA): TGTGCCAGCAGCCAGGGACTACAAGAGACCCAGTACTTC. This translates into CASSQGLQETQYF.

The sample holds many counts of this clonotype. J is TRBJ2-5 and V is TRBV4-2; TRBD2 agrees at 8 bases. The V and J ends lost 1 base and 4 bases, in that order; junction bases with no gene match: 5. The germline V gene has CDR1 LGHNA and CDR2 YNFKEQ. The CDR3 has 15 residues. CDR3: CASSQGAGARETQYF. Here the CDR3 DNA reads TGTGCCAGCAGCCAAGGAGCGGGGGCGAGAGAGACCCAGTACTTC.

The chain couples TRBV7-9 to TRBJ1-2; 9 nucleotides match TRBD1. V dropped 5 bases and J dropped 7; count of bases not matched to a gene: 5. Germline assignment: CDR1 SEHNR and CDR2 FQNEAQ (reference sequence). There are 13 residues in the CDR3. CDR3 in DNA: TGTGCCAGCAGCCCCTGGACAGGGGTTGGCTACACCTTC. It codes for CASSPWTGVGYTF.

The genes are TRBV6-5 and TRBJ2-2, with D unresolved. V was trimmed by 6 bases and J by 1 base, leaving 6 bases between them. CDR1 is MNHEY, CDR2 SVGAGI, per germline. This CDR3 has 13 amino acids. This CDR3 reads CASRPGNTGELFF. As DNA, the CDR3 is TGTGCCAGCAGACCCGGGAACACCGGGGAGCTGTTTTTT.

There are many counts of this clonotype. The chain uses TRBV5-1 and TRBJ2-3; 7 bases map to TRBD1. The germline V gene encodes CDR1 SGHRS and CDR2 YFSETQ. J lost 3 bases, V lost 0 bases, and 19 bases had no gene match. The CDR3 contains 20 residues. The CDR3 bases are TGCGCCAGCAGCTTGGGTTTCAATCGTCGAACAGGGGAAGGAACAGATACGCAGTATTTT. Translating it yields CASSLGFNRRTGEGTDTQYF.

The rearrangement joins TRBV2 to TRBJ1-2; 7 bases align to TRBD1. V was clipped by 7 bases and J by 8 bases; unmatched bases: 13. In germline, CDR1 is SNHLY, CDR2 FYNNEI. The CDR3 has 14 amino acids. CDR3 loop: CASTATGPGSGYTF. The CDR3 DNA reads TGTGCCAGCACTGCGACAGGGCCGGGCTCGGGCTACACCTTC.